A single sample is the source of the 3 T cell receptor beta chains below, sequenced in a study of T cells in Graves' hyperthyroidism and ophthalmopathy. Amplification of TCR beta CDR3 regions was performed using RNA transcripts as template. An initial round of RT-PCR targeting the TCR CDR3 relied on the HTBI primer set. TCRdb re-called the multiplex PCR reads with MiXCR, one entry per CDR3 protein. The sample lists about 380,000 distinct CDR3 sequences, approximately 17% occurring once. The material sequenced was blood. All receptors derive from a man aged 18 to 30 with Graves' ophthalmopathy.

V gene TRBV28 combines with J gene TRBJ2-7, with TRBD1 identical over 8 bases. Trimming took 4 bases from V and 7 from J; bases not matched to a gene: 12. The CDR3 sequence is 15 residues long. Looked up from germline, CDR1 is MDHEN and CDR2 is SYDVKM. The CDR3 DNA is TGTGCCAGCAGTTCTGGGGACAGGCCAGAGGTAGAGCAGTACTTC. As protein: CASSSGDRPEVEQYF.

This chain connects TRBV3-1 to TRBJ1-6; no reliable D call. V lost 0 bases to trimming and J lost 7 bases, with 10 bases between them. CDR3 length: 15 residues. Germline V lookup: CDR1 LGHDT, CDR2 YNNKEL (reference sequence). The CDR3 protein is CASSQDLATNSPLHF. In nucleotides, the CDR3 is TGTGCCAGCAGCCAAGATCTGGCCACCAATTCACCCCTCCACTTT.

Of note for this clonotype: Germline and junction disagree at one end, which may indicate a read error. The chain couples TRBV12-3 or TRBV12-4 to TRBJ2-2; either TRBD1 or TRBD2 may fit D (6 bases each). The CDR3 totals 13 residues. The CDR3 region has the DNA TGTGCCAGCAGCCCAGACAGGCCCGGGGGGCTGTTTTTT. Translated, it gives CASSPDRPGGLFF.